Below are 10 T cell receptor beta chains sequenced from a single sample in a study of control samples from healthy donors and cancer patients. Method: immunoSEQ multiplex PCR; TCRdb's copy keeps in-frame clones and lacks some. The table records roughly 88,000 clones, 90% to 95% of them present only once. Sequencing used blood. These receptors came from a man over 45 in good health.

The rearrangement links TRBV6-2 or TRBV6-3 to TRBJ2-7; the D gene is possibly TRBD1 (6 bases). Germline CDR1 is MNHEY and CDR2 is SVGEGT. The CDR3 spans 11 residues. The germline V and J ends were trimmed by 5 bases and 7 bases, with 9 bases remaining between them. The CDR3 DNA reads TGTGCCAGCAGTCGGGACATTGAGCAGTACTTC. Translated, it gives CASSRDIEQYF.

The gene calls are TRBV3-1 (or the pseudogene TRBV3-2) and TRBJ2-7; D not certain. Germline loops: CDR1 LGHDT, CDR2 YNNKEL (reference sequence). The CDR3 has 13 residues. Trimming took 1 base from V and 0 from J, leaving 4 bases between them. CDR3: CASSQGSSYEQYF. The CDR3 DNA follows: TGTGCCAGCAGCCAAGGTTCCTCCTACGAGCAGTACTTC.

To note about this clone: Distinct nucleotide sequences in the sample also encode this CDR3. CDR3 in DNA: TGTGCTAGTGGTTTGAATCAGAGACCCAATCAGCCCCAGCATTTT. This gives the protein CASGLNQRPNQPQHF. The chain couples TRBV12-5 to TRBJ1-5; D not resolved. Germline V gene sequence: CDR1 LGHNT, CDR2 FRNRAP. V was shortened by 2 bases and J by 3 bases, with 11 bases between the two germline ends. The CDR3 runs 15 residues.

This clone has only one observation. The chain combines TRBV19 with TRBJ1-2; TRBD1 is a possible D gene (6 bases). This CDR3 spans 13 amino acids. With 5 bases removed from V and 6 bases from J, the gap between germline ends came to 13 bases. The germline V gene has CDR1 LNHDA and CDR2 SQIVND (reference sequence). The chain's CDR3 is CASSSMTGNGYTF. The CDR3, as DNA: TGTGCCAGTAGTTCCATGACAGGAAATGGCTACACCTTC.

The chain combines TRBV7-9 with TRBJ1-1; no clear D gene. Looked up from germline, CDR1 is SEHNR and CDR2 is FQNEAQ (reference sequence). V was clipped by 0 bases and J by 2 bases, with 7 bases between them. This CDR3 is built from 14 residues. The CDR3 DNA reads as TGTGCCAGCAGCTTAGCAGGGAGAAACACTGAAGCTTTCTTT. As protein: CASSLAGRNTEAFF. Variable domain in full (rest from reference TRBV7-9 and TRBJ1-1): DTGVSQNPRHKITKRGQNVTFRCDPISEHNRLYWYRQTLGQGPEFLTYFQNEAQLEKSRLLSDRFSAERPKGSFSTLEIQRTEQGDSAMYLCASSLAGRNTEAFFGQGTRLTVV.

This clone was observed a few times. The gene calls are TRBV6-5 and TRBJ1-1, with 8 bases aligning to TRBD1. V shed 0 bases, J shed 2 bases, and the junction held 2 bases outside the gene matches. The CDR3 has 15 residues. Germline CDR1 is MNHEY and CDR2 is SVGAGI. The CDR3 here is CASSYSTGVNTEAFF. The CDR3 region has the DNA TGTGCCAGCAGTTACTCGACAGGGGTAAACACTGAAGCTTTCTTT.

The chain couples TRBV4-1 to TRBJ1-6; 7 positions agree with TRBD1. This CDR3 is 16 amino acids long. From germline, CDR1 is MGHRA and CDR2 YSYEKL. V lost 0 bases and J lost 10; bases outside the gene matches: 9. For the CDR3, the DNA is TGCGCCAGCAGCCAAGAACAGGGGTTTAATGTCTCACCCCTCCACTTT. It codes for CASSQEQGFNVSPLHF.

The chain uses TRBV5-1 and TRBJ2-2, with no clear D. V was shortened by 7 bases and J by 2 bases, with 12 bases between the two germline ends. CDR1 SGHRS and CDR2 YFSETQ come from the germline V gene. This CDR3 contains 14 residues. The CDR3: CASSAGVNTGELFF. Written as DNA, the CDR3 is TGCGCCAGCTCGGCTGGAGTTAACACCGGGGAGCTGTTTTTT.

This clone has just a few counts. The CDR3 loop reads CASRQGEYQPQHF. The CDR3, as DNA: TGTGCCAGCAGACAGGGGGAATATCAGCCCCAGCATTTT. V and J are TRBV6-5 and TRBJ1-5, with 8 positions matching TRBD1. This CDR3 is 13 amino acids long. V dropped 6 bases and J dropped 5; count of bases not matched to a gene: 3. Germline-derived CDR1 and CDR2 are MNHEY and SVGAGI.

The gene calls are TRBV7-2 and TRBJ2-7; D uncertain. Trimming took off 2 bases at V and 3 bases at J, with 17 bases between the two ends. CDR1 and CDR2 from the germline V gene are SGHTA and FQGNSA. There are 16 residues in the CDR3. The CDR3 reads CASSLYSPTSGYEQYF. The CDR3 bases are TGTGCCAGCAGCTTATATTCCCCCACATCGGGCTACGAGCAGTACTTC.